The sample holds a few counts of the clone carrying this T cell receptor beta chain. This specimen belongs to a study of blood T cell repertoires in COVID-19. At the level of the study: PBMCs, B-cell-depleted T cells, or T cells provided the cDNA or gDNA that made up the material.

Participants spanned ages about 18 to 100 years and resided in about two dozen US areas. Which cohort a participant joined came from the clinical history participants gave. Produced via immunoSEQ multiplex PCR; TCRdb's table is partial and in-frame only. This repertoire shows about 390,000 clones, approximately 87% found once; its top ten account for approximately 10%. The CDR3 is 13 residues long. The V gene lost 10 bases and the J gene lost 7 bases, with 16 bases spanning the gap. The sequencing input was PBMCs or T cells enriched from blood (not recorded which). The TCR was taken from a woman in her fifties or sixties who had recovered from COVID-19. The chain recombines TRBV12-3 or TRBV12-4 with TRBJ1-4; a weak D match, TRBD1 (6 bases). The CDR3 nucleotides read TGTGCCACCTACCCGGCAGGGGCTGAAAAACTGTTTTTT. Its protein product is CATYPAGAEKLFF.